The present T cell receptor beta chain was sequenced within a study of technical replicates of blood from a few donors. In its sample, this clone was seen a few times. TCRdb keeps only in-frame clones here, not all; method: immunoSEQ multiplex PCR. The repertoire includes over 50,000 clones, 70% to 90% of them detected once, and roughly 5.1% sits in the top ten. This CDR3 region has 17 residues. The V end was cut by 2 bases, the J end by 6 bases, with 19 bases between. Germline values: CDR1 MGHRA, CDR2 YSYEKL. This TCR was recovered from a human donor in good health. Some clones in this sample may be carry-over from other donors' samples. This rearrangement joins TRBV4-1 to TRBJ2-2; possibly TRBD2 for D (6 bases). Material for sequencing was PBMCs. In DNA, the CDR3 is TGCGCCAGCAGCCAATCAAGGGCGGGATCCAGCGCCGGGGAGCTGTTTTTT. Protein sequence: CASSQSRAGSSAGELFF.